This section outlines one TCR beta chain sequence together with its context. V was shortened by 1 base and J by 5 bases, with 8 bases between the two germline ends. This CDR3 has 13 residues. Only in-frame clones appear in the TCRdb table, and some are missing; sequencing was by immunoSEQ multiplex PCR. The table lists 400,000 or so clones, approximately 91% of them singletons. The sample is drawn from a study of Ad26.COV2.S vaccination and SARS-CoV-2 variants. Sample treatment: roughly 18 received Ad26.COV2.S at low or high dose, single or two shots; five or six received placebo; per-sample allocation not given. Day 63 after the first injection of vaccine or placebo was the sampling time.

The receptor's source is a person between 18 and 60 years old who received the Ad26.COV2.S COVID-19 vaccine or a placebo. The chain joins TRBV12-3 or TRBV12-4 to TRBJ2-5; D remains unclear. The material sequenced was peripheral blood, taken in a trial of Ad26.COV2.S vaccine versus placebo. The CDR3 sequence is CASSLDPPETQYF. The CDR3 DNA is TGTGCCAGCAGTTTAGACCCCCCGGAGACCCAGTACTTC.